The 8 T cell receptor beta chains reported below all come from one sample, sequenced in a study of human T cells and chemical hapten exposure. TCRdb recomputed calls from the RACE reads with MiXCR, one row per CDR3 protein. The top ten hold 2.1% of the sample, which has fewer than 200,000 distinct CDR3 sequences, roughly a quarter seen once. Indicated time point: patch test 3, about 24 weeks after DPC sensitization. Treatment: therapeutic diphenylcyclopropenone sensitization with weekly scalp DPC. The sequenced sample was whole blood, obtained in connection with sensitization to the hapten diphenylcyclopropenone (DPC). The source is a woman between 18 and 29 years old with alopecia areata. Some clones in this sample may be carry-over from other donors' samples.

The V call is TRBV14, the J call TRBJ2-1; D is undetermined. The CDR3 has 11 amino acids. V lost 3 bases and J lost 8, with 5 bases in between. CDR1 is SGHDN and CDR2 is FVKESK in the germline V gene. The CDR3 here is CASSQVDEQFF. In nucleotides, the CDR3 is TGTGCCAGCAGCCAGGTCGATGAGCAGTTCTTC. Complete variable domain (other parts from reference TRBV14 and TRBJ2-1): EAGVTQFPSHSVIEKGQTVTLRCDPISGHDNLYWYRRVMGKEIKFLLHFVKESKQDESGMPNNRFLAERTGGTYSTLKVQPAELEDSGVYFCASSQVDEQFFGPGTRLTVL.

The chain recombines TRBV9 with TRBJ2-1; tentatively, D is TRBD1 (5 bases). The CDR3 has 14 amino acids. V lost 0 bases, J lost 10 bases, and 14 bases lay in between. Germline loops: CDR1 SGDLS, CDR2 YYNGEE. CDR3 in DNA: TGTGCCAGCAGCGTAGTTGGGGCGAGCCGGGAGCAGTTCTTC. Translation: CASSVVGASREQFF.

This clonotype was seen many times. The chain employs TRBV9 and TRBJ2-7; 7 bases fit TRBD1. CDR1 and CDR2 (germline): SGDLS, YYNGEE. This CDR3 spans 15 amino acids. Trimming removed 1 base from V and 2 bases from J; junction bases left unmatched: 6. The CDR3 sequence is CASSVSAQGAYEQYF. In DNA, the CDR3 is TGTGCCAGCAGCGTATCGGCGCAGGGGGCCTACGAGCAGTACTTC.

This clonotype was seen a handful of times. The chain couples TRBV4-1 to TRBJ1-2, with D possibly being TRBD1 (6 bases). The V gene lost 1 base and the J gene lost 4 bases, with 10 bases spanning the gap. The CDR3 is made up of 14 amino acids. Germline loops: CDR1 MGHRA, CDR2 YSYEKL. Here the CDR3 reads CASSQGGQPYGYTF. For the CDR3, the DNA is TGCGCCAGCAGCCAAGGAGGACAGCCCTATGGCTACACCTTC.

V is TRBV6-6 and J is TRBJ1-4; D gene uncertain. CDR3 length: 12 amino acids. V lost 5 bases, J lost 4 bases, and 5 bases lay in between. Germline lookup yields CDR1 MNHNY and CDR2 SVGAGI (reference sequence). The CDR3 region is CASSDVNEKLFF. In DNA, the CDR3 is TGTGCCAGCAGTGACGTTAATGAAAAACTGTTTTTT.

The chain has TRBV3-1 and TRBJ2-7, with TRBD2 as a possible D gene (6 bases). Trimming removed 6 bases at V and 2 bases at J, with 11 bases between. CDR3 length: 13 amino acids. Germline CDR1 reads LGHDT; CDR2 reads YNNKEL (reference sequence). The DNA of the CDR3 is TGTGCCAGCAGGGGCGCGGGGCCCTACGAGCAGTACTTC. Residues: CASRGAGPYEQYF.

This chain links TRBV4-3 with TRBJ2-2, with TRBD2 matching 8 bases. The CDR3 extends over 17 amino acids. The germline V gene encodes CDR1 LGHNA and CDR2 YSLEER. Trimming took 2 bases from V and 4 from J; bases not matched to a gene: 9. In nucleotides, the CDR3 is TGCGCCAGCAGCCAAACGCCCAGGCTAGCGGGCACCGGGGAGCTGTTTTTT. This sequence encodes CASSQTPRLAGTGELFF.

The V gene is TRBV20-1, the J gene TRBJ1-2; no clear D. CDR1 is DFQATT and CDR2 is SNEGSKA in the germline V gene (reference sequence). The V end lost 5 bases, the J end lost 7 bases, and 8 bases lay between the germline ends. CDR3 length: 10 amino acids. In DNA, the CDR3 is TGCAGTGCTCCTCCCCCTGGCTACACCTTC. This encodes CSAPPPGYTF.